This T cell receptor beta chain comes out of a study of blood T cell repertoires in COVID-19. Whole-study context: Specimens from acute and convalescent COVID-19 originated in the United States, Italy and Spain.

Followed longitudinally, the Seattle patients had been enrolled during active infection. In germline, CDR1 is SGHVS, CDR2 FQNEAQ. This CDR3 is built from 14 residues. The J segment lost 7 bases and the V segment lost 5 bases, leaving 7 bases of the junction unmatched. Authors' methods: Cell counts per sample came from amplifying reference gene primers. Assay used: immunoSEQ multiplex PCR; TCRdb lists only in-frame clones, some missing. V and J calls and clone size are those listed in that table; D and trimming were worked out from the DNA. This table holds about 300,000 clones, about nine tenths found once.

This receptor was taken from a woman in her 30s with COVID-19, enrolled during active disease. V is TRBV7-8 and J is TRBJ2-1, with 8 nucleotides matching TRBD1. The material sequenced was peripheral blood. This CDR3 is CASSPRTGINEQFF. In nucleotides, the CDR3 is TGTGCCAGCAGCCCTCGGACAGGGATAAATGAGCAGTTCTTC.